A selection of T cell receptor beta chains follows, all from one sample in a study of human T cells and chemical hapten exposure. TCRdb ran MiXCR on the RACE reads and lists one entry per CDR3 protein. Of around 70,000 distinct CDR3 sequences in the sample, under 7.5% were seen once. The sequencing input was whole blood. Every receptor here comes from a female donor in good health. Some clones in this sample may be carry-over from other donors' samples. Each CDR3 is given with its conserved first and last residue. A D gene is named only where the DNA matches it firmly. Expanded clones are given a class, and other clones once, few, many or no size at all.

V	D	length	size	J	DNA	CDR3
TRBV6-5	-	13	many	TRBJ2-7	TGTGCCAGCAGCCGGGGCGTCTCCTACGAGCAGTACTTC	CASSRGVSYEQYF
TRBV5-1	TRBD2	11	many	TRBJ2-7	TGCGCCAGCAGCTTTAGCGGGAGTCGGTACTTC	CASSFSGSRYF
TRBV2	-	15	many	TRBJ1-2	TGTGCCAGCACCACCCCTCGGGGGGGAAGATACGGCTACACCTTC	CASTTPRGGRYGYTF
TRBV6-6	-	13	many	TRBJ1-1	TGTGCCAGCAGTGCCTCCTTGAACACTGAAGCTTTCTTT	CASSASLNTEAFF
TRBV6-2/TRBV6-3	-	13	many	TRBJ1-1	TGTGCCAGCAACCAGATTCTGAACACTGAAGCTTTCTTT	CASNQILNTEAFF
TRBV5-1	-	13	many	TRBJ2-7	TGCGCCAGCAGCTTGGTTCCAGGATCCGAGCAGTACTTC	CASSLVPGSEQYF
TRBV29-1	-	13	-	TRBJ2-3	TGCAGCGTTCTTGGGGGCAATACAGATACGCAGTATTTT	CSVLGGNTDTQYF
TRBV5-1	-	14	few	TRBJ2-3	TGCGCCAGCAGATCGGACACTGGCACAGATACGCAGTATTTT	CASRSDTGTDTQYF
TRBV7-9	TRBD2	14	few	TRBJ2-1	TGTGCCAGCAGCACGGGGACTAGTTACAATGAGCAGTTCTTC	CASSTGTSYNEQFF
TRBV6-5	-	15	-	TRBJ2-1	TGTGCCAGCAGTTACTCGGGTGGCCGATTCAATGAGCAGTTCTTC	CASSYSGGRFNEQFF
TRBV20-1	-	13	many	TRBJ2-7	TGCAGTGCTAGACTTACAGGAACCTACGAGCAGTACTTC	CSARLTGTYEQYF
TRBV11-2	-	15	many	TRBJ2-7	TGTGCCAGCAGCTTAGCGGGGGCGGGGGCCCACGAGCAGTACTTC	CASSLAGAGAHEQYF
TRBV5-6	-	17	many	TRBJ2-6	TGTGCCAGCATGCCGGGACTGAACAATTCTGGGGCCAACGTCCTGACTTTC	CASMPGLNNSGANVLTF
TRBV5-1	TRBD1	16	-	TRBJ2-4	TGCGCCAGCAGCTCACCGGACAGGGGGGATACAAACATTCAGTACTTC	CASSSPDRGDTNIQYF
TRBV27	TRBD2	19	few	TRBJ2-3	TGTGCCAGCAGTTCCGAACTACTCCCGGGTAGCGGGATGACAGATACGCAGTATTTT	CASSSELLPGSGMTDTQYF
TRBV2	TRBD1	15	few	TRBJ1-1	TGTGCCAGCAACCGAGACAGGGGGTATGACACTGAAGCTTTCTTT	CASNRDRGYDTEAFF
TRBV27	TRBD2	12	few	TRBJ2-5	TGTGCCAGCAGGCGGGAGGTGGGGACCCAGTACTTC	CASRREVGTQYF
TRBV27	-	14	many	TRBJ2-5	TGTGCCAGCAGTTTAACAGCCGGAGGAGAGACCCAGTACTTC	CASSLTAGGETQYF
TRBV6-5	-	15	many	TRBJ1-4	TGTGCCAGCAGTTACCTTTCCGGGGGCGGTGAAAAACTGTTTTTT	CASSYLSGGGEKLFF
TRBV12-3/TRBV12-4	-	14	many	TRBJ1-1	TGTGCCAGCAGTTTAGGACGGTTGGAGACTGAAGCTTTCTTT	CASSLGRLETEAFF
TRBV5-1	-	15	many	TRBJ2-5	TGCGCCAGCAGCAGCCGGGACACGCTACGAGAGACCCAGTACTTC	CASSSRDTLRETQYF
TRBV29-1	TRBD1	15	many	TRBJ2-7	TGCAGCGTCTCTCCAGGGGGAGCCATCTCCTACGAGCAGTACTTC	CSVSPGGAISYEQYF
TRBV7-9	-	14	-	TRBJ2-5	TGTGCCAGCAGGGAGAGGGGGGATCGAGAGACCCAGTACTTC	CASRERGDRETQYF
TRBV5-1	-	13	few	TRBJ2-3	TGCGCCAGCGGAGGGGGCTCCACAGATACGCAGTATTTT	CASGGGSTDTQYF
TRBV30	-	15	few	TRBJ1-4	TGTGCCTGGATCCCGAGATTTGCTGCTAATGAAAAACTGTTTTTT	CAWIPRFAANEKLFF
TRBV12-3/TRBV12-4	-	13	many	TRBJ1-5	TGTGCCAGCAGTTCTTCTACTCAAGCCCCCCAGCATTTT	CASSSSTQAPQHF
TRBV27	-	13	few	TRBJ1-4	TGTGCCAGCACCGGAGGCCCAAATGAAAAACTGTTTTTT	CASTGGPNEKLFF
TRBV7-2	-	17	-	TRBJ2-1	TGTGCCAGCAGCCCCAGCCGGGACACCTTTTTACAAGGGGAGCAGTTCTTC	CASSPSRDTFLQGEQFF
TRBV30	-	15	few	TRBJ2-1	TGTGCCTGGAGTTGGGGGAGCCCAGGGTACAATGAGCAGTTCTTC	CAWSWGSPGYNEQFF
TRBV29-1	-	11	many	TRBJ2-3	TGCAGCCTTGACGACTTCGATACGCAGTATTTT	CSLDDFDTQYF
TRBV28	-	13	many	TRBJ2-7	TGTGCCAGCAGTTTTCCGGGGTCCGACGAGCAGTACTTC	CASSFPGSDEQYF
TRBV10-3	-	16	many	TRBJ2-3	TGTGCCATCAGTGAGCAGACAGCGGGCAACACAGATACGCAGTATTTT	CAISEQTAGNTDTQYF
TRBV7-2	TRBD2	17	many	TRBJ2-1	TGTGCCAGCAGCTTAGGAGGGGCGGGAGACTACTACAATGAGCAGTTCTTC	CASSLGGAGDYYNEQFF
TRBV20-1	-	17	many	TRBJ2-7	TGCAGTGCTAGAGATTCGGGTTCGGTTAGCGGAGGCGACGAGCAGTACTTC	CSARDSGSVSGGDEQYF
TRBV11-2	-	15	few	TRBJ2-6	TGTGCCAGCAGCTTAGAGGGGGCTGGGGCCAACGTCCTGACTTTC	CASSLEGAGANVLTF
TRBV5-1	-	13	many	TRBJ1-1	TGCGCCAGCAGCTTCACAGGAGGGACTGAAGCTTTCTTT	CASSFTGGTEAFF
TRBV5-1	TRBD1	17	many	TRBJ2-4	TGCGCCAGCAGAGCAGGACAGGGAAATTTGTTGCAAAACATTCAGTACTTC	CASRAGQGNLLQNIQYF
TRBV3-1	TRBD2	14	-	TRBJ2-3	TGTGCCAGCAGGGGGACTAGCAGCACAGATACGCAGTATTTT	CASRGTSSTDTQYF
TRBV5-1	TRBD1	16	many	TRBJ2-3	TGCGCCAGCAGCCCAATCGGACAGGGGCCCACAGATACGCAGTATTTT	CASSPIGQGPTDTQYF
TRBV29-1	TRBD1	13	many	TRBJ1-1	TGCAGCGTGGGGGACAGGGGGCTGACTGAAGCTTTCTTT	CSVGDRGLTEAFF
TRBV29-1	-	14	many	TRBJ2-7	TGCAGCGTTGAAGATCCGGAGATTCCCTACGAGCAGTACTTC	CSVEDPEIPYEQYF
TRBV28	-	13	many	TRBJ1-2	TGTGCCAGCAGCTGGAGCGCAGGCTATGGCTACACCTTC	CASSWSAGYGYTF
TRBV7-2	TRBD1	13	few	TRBJ1-4	TGTGCCAGCAGCTTAGAACAGGGGGGGAAACTGTTTTTT	CASSLEQGGKLFF
TRBV6-5	-	11	-	TRBJ2-7	TGTGCCAGCAGAACAAAGGGTGAGCAGTACTTC	CASRTKGEQYF
TRBV19	-	16	many	TRBJ1-6	TGTGCCAGTAGTATAGATCTACGGTCAATGGATTCACCCCTCCACTTT	CASSIDLRSMDSPLHF
TRBV9	TRBD2	18	many	TRBJ2-3	TGTGCCAGCAGCGTAAGGGGACTAGCGGGAACTAGCACAGATACGCAGTATTTT	CASSVRGLAGTSTDTQYF
TRBV7-9	TRBD1	15	many	TRBJ2-7	TGTGCCAGCAGCCTAAGTCGGGACAGCTCCTACGAGCAGTACTTC	CASSLSRDSSYEQYF
TRBV30	TRBD1	15	many	TRBJ1-5	TGTGCCTGGAGCCGAAAGACAGGGGGAAATCAGCCCCAGCATTTT	CAWSRKTGGNQPQHF
TRBV28	-	14	many	TRBJ1-5	TGTGCCAGCAGTTTGGTGGGGAGCAATCAGCCCCAGCATTTT	CASSLVGSNQPQHF
TRBV30	TRBD1	15	few	TRBJ1-1	TGTGCCTGGAGTCAAGGGAAGAGACAGGGCCCTGAAGCTTTCTTT	CAWSQGKRQGPEAFF
TRBV30	-	14	many	TRBJ1-1	TGTGCCTGGAGTGTCGGGCACTTCAACACTGAAGCTTTCTTT	CAWSVGHFNTEAFF